This is a list of T cell receptor beta chains from one sample in a study of molecular identifiers for immune sequencing clone quantification. TCRdb reprocessed the PCR reads with MiXCR, giving one entry per CDR3 protein. Here the sample spans just over 95,000 distinct CDR3 sequences, approximately 24% being singletons. Sequenced sample: naive CD8+ T cells from blood, with Jurkat cell RNA spiked in. These receptors were taken from a human donor in good health. Some libraries in this study had Jurkat cell RNA spiked in. Each CDR3 is given with its conserved first and last residue. D genes are given only for firm matches. The size entry is marked missing in some rows and otherwise reads once, few, many or a size class.

abundance	v_gene	d_gene	j_gene	CDR3aa	CDR3nt
many	TRBV12-3/TRBV12-4	.	TRBJ1-1	CASQVSWGGTEAFF	TGTGCCAGCCAGGTCTCTTGGGGGGGCACTGAAGCTTTCTTT
many	TRBV5-1	.	TRBJ2-3	CASSQGTSSTDTQYF	TGCGCCAGCAGCCAGGGTACCTCAAGTACAGATACGCAGTATTTT
medium-sized	TRBV6-5	TRBD1	TRBJ2-3	CAAGTGTDTQYF	TGTGCTGCCGGGACAGGCACAGATACGCAGTATTTT
.	TRBV27	.	TRBJ2-1	CASTWVSGGAYNEQFF	TGTGCCAGCACCTGGGTTAGCGGAGGGGCCTACAATGAGCAGTTCTTC
many	TRBV9	TRBD2	TRBJ2-3	CASSSGVAGDTQYF	TGTGCCAGCAGCTCCGGGGTAGCGGGAGATACGCAGTATTTT
many	TRBV12-3/TRBV12-4	.	TRBJ2-3	CASSRWATDTQYF	TGTGCCAGCAGTAGGTGGGCAACAGATACGCAGTATTTT
many	TRBV28	.	TRBJ1-5	CASSLSRNQPQHF	TGTGCCAGCAGTTTATCACGCAATCAGCCCCAGCATTTT
.	TRBV7-9	.	TRBJ2-1	CASSATGTPGHNEQFF	TGTGCCAGCAGCGCAACCGGGACTCCGGGGCACAATGAGCAGTTCTTC
.	TRBV6-2/TRBV6-3	.	TRBJ1-1	CARSYSRSVMNTEAFF	TGTGCCCGCAGTTACTCGAGGTCGGTTATGAACACCGAAGCTTTCTTT
many	TRBV7-9	.	TRBJ2-6	CASSLGRSSGANVLTF	TGTGCCAGCAGCTTAGGGCGGAGCTCTGGGGCCAACGTCCTGACTTTC
few	TRBV5-6	.	TRBJ1-1	CASSLSDSEASF	TGTGCCAGCAGCTTGTCGGACAGTGAAGCTTCCTTT
many	TRBV4-1	TRBD1	TRBJ1-2	CASSQDSTGAATHYGYTF	TGCGCCAGCAGCCAAGATAGTACAGGGGCTGCTACTCACTATGGCTACACCTTC
few	TRBV5-6	TRBD2	TRBJ2-7	CASSLGSSGDYYEQYF	TGTGCCAGCAGCTTGGGGAGTAGCGGGGACTACTACGAGCAGTACTTC
many	TRBV6-5	.	TRBJ2-7	CASSQGGNEQYF	TGTGCCAGCAGTCAAGGGGGTAACGAGCAGTACTTC
once	TRBV7-2	.	TRBJ1-1	CASSGVHTEAFF	TGTGCCAGCAGCGGGGTCCACACTGAAGCTTTCTTT
many	TRBV4-1	.	TRBJ1-5	CASSQDGIAQHF	TGCGCCAGCAGCCAAGATGGTATCGCCCAGCATTTT